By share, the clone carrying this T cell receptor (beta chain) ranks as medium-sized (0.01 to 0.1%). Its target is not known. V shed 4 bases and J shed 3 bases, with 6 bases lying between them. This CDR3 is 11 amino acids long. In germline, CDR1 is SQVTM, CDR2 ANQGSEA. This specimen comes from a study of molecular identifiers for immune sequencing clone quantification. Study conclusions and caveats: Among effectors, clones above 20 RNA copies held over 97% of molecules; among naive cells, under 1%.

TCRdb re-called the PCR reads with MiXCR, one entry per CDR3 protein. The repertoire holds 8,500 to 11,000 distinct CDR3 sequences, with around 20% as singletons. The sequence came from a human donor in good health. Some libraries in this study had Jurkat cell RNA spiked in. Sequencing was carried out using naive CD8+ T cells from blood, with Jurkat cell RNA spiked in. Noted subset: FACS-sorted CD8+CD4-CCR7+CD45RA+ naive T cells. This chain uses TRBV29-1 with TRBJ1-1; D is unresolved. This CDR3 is CSVADYTEAFF. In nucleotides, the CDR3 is TGCAGCGTTGCGGACTACACTGAAGCTTTCTTT. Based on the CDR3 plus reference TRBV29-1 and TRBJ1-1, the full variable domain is SAVISQKPSRDICQRGTSLTIQCQVDSQVTMMFWYRQQPGQSLTLIATANQGSEATYESGFVIDKFPISRPNLTFSTLTVSNMSPEDSSIYLCSVADYTEAFFGQGTRLTVV.